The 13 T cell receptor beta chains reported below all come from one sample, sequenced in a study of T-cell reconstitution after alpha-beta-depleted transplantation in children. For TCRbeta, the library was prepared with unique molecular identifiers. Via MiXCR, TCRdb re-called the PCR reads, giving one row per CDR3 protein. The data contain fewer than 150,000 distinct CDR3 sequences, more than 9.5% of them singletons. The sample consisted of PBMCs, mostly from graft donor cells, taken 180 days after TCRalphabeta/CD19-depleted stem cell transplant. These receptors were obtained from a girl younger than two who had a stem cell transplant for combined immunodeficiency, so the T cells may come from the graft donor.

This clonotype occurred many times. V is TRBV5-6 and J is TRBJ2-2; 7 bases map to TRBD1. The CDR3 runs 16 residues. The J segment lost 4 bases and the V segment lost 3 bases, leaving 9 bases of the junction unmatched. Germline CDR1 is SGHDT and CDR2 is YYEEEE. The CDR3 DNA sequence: TGTGCCAGCAGCTCCTCCGGGACAGCTTTCACCGGGGAGCTGTTTTTT. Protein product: CASSSSGTAFTGELFF.

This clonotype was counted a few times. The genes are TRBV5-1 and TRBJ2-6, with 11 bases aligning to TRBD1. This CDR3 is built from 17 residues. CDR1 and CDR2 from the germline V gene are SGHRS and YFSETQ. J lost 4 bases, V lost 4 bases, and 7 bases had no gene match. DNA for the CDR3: TGCGCCAGCAGCAAGGACAGGGGGCCAGTCGGGGCCAACGTCCTGACTTTC. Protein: CASSKDRGPVGANVLTF.

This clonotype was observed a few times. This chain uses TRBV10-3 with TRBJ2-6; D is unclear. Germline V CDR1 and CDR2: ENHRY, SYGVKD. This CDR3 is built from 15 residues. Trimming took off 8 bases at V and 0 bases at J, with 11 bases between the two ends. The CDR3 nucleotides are TGTGCCATCCTTGGGCGGTACTCTGGGGCCAACGTCCTGACTTTC. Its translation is CAILGRYSGANVLTF.

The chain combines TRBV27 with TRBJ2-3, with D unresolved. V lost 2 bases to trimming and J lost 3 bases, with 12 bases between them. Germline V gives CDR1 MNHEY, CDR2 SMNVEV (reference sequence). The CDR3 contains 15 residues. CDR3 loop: CASSLVGLGTDTQYF. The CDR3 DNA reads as TGTGCCAGCAGTTTAGTCGGCCTAGGAACAGATACGCAGTATTTT.

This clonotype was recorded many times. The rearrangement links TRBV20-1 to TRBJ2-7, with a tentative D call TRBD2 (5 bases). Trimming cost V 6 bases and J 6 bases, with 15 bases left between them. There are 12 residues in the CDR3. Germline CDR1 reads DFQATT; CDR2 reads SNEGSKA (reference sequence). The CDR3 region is CSANELGVEQYF. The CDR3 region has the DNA TGCAGTGCCAACGAGCTGGGAGTCGAGCAGTACTTC.

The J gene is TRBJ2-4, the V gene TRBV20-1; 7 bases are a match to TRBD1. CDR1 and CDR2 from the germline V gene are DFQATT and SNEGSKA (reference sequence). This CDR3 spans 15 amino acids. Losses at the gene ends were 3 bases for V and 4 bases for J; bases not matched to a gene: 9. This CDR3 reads CSARPRDRRKNIQYF. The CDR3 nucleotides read TGCAGTGCTAGGCCCCGGGACAGAAGGAAAAACATTCAGTACTTC.

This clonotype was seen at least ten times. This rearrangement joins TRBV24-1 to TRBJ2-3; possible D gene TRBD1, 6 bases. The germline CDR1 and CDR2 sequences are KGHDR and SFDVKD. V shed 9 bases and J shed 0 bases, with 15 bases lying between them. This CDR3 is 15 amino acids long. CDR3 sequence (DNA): TGTGCCACCGCCGGGGACACCTCAAGCACAGATACGCAGTATTTT. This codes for CATAGDTSSTDTQYF.

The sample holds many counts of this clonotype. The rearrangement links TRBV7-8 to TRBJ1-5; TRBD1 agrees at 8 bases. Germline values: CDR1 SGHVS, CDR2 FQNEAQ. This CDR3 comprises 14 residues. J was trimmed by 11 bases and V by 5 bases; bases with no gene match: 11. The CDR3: CASSKGQGAVAQHF. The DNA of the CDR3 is TGTGCCAGCAGCAAAGGGCAGGGGGCAGTAGCCCAGCATTTT.

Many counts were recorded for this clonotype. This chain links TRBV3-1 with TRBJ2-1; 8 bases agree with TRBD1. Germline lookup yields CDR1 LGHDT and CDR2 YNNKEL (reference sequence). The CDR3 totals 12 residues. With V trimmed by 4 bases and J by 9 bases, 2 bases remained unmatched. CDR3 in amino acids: CASSPTGVEQFF. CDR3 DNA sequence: TGTGCCAGCAGCCCGACAGGGGTTGAGCAGTTCTTC.

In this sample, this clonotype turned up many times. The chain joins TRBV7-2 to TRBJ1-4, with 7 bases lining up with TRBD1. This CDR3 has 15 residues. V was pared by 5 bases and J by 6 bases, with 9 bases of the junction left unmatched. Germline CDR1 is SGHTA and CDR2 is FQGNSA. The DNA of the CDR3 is TGTGCCAGCAGCCAACACAGGGGCGGTGATGAAAAACTGTTTTTT. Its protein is CASSQHRGGDEKLFF. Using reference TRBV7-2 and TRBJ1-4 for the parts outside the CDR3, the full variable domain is GAGVSQSPSNKVTEKGKDVELRCDPISGHTALYWYRQSLGQGLEFLIYFQGNSAPDKSGLPSDRFSAERTGGSVSTLTIQRTQQEDSAVYLCASSQHRGGDEKLFFGSGTQLSVL.

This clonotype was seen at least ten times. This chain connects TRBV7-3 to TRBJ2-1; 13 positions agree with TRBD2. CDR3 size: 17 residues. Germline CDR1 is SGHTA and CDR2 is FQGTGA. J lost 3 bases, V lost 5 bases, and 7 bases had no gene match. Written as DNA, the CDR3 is TGTGCCAGCAGCCCCAGGACTAGCGGGAGCCTCTACAATGAGCAGTTCTTC. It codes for CASSPRTSGSLYNEQFF.

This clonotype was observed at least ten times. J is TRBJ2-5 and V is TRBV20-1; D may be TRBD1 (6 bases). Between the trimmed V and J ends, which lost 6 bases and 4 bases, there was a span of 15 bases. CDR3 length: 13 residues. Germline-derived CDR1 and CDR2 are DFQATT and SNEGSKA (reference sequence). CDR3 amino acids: CSAHTGLGETQYF. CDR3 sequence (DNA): TGCAGTGCGCACACAGGGTTGGGAGAGACCCAGTACTTC.

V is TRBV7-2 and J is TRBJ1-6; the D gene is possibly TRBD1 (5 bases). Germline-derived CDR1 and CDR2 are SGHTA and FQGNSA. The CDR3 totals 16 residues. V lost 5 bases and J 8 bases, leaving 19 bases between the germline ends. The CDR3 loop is CASSPGDDPGYSPLHF. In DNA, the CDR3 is TGTGCCAGCAGCCCCGGGGACGATCCTGGCTATTCACCCCTCCACTTT. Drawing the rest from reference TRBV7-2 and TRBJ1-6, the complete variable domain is GAGVSQSPSNKVTEKGKDVELRCDPISGHTALYWYRQSLGQGLEFLIYFQGNSAPDKSGLPSDRFSAERTGGSVSTLTIQRTQQEDSAVYLCASSPGDDPGYSPLHFGNGTRLTVT.